The source of this TCR beta chain is a study of T cells in Graves' hyperthyroidism and ophthalmopathy. Study-level background: Any treatment followed the collection of peripheral blood at initial diagnosis.

This CDR3 has 14 amino acids. J lost 1 base, V lost 1 base, and 3 bases had no gene match. CDR1 is DFQATT and CDR2 is SNEGSKA in the germline V gene (reference sequence). TCR beta CDR3 sequences were amplified from RNA transcripts. A set of HTBI primers served as the primers for a first-round RT-PCR of the TCR CDR3. One entry per CDR3 protein, called by TCRdb with MiXCR from the multiplex PCR reads. The data contain 100,000 to 130,000 distinct CDR3 sequences, roughly 15% of them singletons. This clonotype was detected only a few times. Its antigen is not known. Overall study results and limits: Appearing also in blood were most of the thyroid clonotypes expanded above 0.001.

The TCR comes from a woman between 50 and 59 years old with Graves' hyperthyroidism. Sequencing was performed on blood. This chain connects TRBV20-1 to TRBJ2-7; 8 bases are a match to TRBD2. The CDR3 sequence: CSARASGPSYEQYF. The CDR3 DNA reads TGCAGTGCTAGAGCTAGCGGGCCTTCCTACGAGCAGTACTTC.